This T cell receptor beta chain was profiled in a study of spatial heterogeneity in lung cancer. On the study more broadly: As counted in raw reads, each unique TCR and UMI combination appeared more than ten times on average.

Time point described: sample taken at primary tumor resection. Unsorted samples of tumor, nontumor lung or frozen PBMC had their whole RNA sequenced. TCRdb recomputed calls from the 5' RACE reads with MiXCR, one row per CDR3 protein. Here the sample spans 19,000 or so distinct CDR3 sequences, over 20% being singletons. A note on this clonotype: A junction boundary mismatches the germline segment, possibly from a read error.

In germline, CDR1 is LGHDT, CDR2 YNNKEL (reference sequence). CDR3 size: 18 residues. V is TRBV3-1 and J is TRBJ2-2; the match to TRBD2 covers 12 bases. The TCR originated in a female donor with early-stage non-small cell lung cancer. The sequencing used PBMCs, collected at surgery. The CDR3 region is CTSSQRPGLAGYTGELFF. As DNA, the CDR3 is TGTACCAGCAGCCAACGGCCGGGACTAGCGGGTTACACCGGGGAGCTGTTTTTT.